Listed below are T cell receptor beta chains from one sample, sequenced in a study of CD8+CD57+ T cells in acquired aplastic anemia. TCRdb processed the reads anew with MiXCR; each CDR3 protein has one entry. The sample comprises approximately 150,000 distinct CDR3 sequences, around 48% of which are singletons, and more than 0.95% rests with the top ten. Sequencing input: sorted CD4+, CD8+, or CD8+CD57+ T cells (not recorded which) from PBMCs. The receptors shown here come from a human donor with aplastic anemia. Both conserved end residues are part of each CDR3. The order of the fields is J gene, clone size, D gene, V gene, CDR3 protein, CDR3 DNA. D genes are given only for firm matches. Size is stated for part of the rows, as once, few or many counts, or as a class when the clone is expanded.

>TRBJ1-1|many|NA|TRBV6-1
CASREEQGFF
TGTGCCAGCAGGGAAGAACAGGGCTTCTTT
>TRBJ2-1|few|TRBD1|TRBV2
CASSRQGNEQFF
TGTGCCAGTAGTAGACAGGGCAATGAGCAGTTCTTC
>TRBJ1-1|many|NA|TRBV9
CASSVRGEAEAFF
TGTGCCAGCAGCGTACGGGGGGAGGCTGAAGCTTTCTTT
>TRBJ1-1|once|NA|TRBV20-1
CSASPDLLEAFF
TGCAGTGCTAGTCCCGACCTGTTAGAAGCTTTCTTT
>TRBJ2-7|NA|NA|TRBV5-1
CASSLGSFYEQYF
TGCGCCAGCAGCTTGGGCAGCTTCTACGAGCAGTACTTC
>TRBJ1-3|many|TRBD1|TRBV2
CASSEGAFGNTIYF
TGTGCCAGCAGCGAGGGGGCCTTTGGAAACACCATATATTTT
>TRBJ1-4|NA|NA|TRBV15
CATSVSGGKLFF
TGTGCCACCAGCGTCTCTGGAGGAAAACTGTTTTTT
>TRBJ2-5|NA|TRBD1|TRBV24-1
CATSTGTAQETQYF
TGTGCCACCAGCACCGGGACAGCGCAAGAGACCCAGTACTTC
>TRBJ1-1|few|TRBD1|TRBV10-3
CAISDPDRAKKNTEAFF
TGTGCCATCAGTGACCCGGACAGGGCCAAAAAGAACACTGAAGCTTTCTTT
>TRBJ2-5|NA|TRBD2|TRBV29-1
CSASSGEETQYF
TGCAGCGCTTCTAGCGGGGAGGAGACCCAGTACTTC
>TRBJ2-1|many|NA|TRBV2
CASSVRGEQFF
TGTGCCAGCAGTGTTAGGGGGGAGCAGTTCTTC
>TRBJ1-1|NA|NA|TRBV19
CATQKWTNTEAFF
TGTGCCACTCAGAAGTGGACGAACACTGAAGCTTTCTTT
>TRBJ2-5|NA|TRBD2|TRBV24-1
CATSDRGSGSSWETQYF
TGTGCCACCAGTGACCGAGGCAGCGGGAGTTCTTGGGAGACCCAGTACTTC
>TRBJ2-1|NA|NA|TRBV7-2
CASSSQVWGEQFF
TGTGCCAGCAGCTCCCAGGTCTGGGGGGAGCAGTTCTTC
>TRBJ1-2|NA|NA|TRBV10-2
CASSEGGGYTF
TGCGCCAGCAGTGAAGGCGGTGGCTACACCTTC
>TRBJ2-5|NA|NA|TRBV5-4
CASSYTGRRQETQYF
TGTGCCAGCAGCTACACCGGCAGACGCCAAGAGACCCAGTACTTC
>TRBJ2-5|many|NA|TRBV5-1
CASSGGHEGTQYF
TGCGCCAGCAGCGGGGGACACGAAGGGACCCAGTACTTC
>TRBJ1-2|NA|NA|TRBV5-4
CASSLGPETNYGYTF
TGTGCCAGCAGCTTGGGGCCTGAAACTAACTATGGCTACACCTTC
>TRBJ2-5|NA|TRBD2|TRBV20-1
CSAATSGVLETQYF
TGCAGTGCCGCGACTAGCGGGGTATTAGAGACCCAGTACTTC
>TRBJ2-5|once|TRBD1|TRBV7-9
CASSRGGNQETQYF
TGTGCCAGCAGCCGAGGGGGCAACCAAGAGACCCAGTACTTC
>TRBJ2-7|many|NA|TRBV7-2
CASGNRDTYEQYF
TGTGCCAGCGGAAACAGGGACACCTACGAGCAGTACTTC
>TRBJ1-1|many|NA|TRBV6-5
CASSYGGWGNTEAFF
TGTGCCAGCAGTTACGGGGGGTGGGGGAACACTGAAGCTTTCTTT
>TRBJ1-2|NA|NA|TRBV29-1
CSVGRRTALPKTDYGNTF
TGCAGCGTTGGGAGAAGGACAGCCCTACCCAAAACCGACTATGGCAACACCTTC
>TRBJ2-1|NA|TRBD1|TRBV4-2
CASSQTGGSYNEQFF
TGTGCCAGCAGCCAAACAGGGGGCAGCTACAATGAGCAGTTCTTC
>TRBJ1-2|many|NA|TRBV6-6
CASSYEGRGSYTF
TGTGCCAGCAGTTACGAGGGGCGGGGGTCCTACACCTTC
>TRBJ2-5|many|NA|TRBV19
CASSRRGSWETQYF
TGTGCCAGTAGTCGGAGGGGATCGTGGGAGACCCAGTACTTC